The clone carrying this T cell receptor (beta chain) has ten or more counts. What it binds is unknown. This sample is drawn from a study of T-cell memory formation after mild COVID-19. Study-level results: There was no confirmation that second-wave clones peaking on day 37 were SARS-CoV-2 specific. There were some responding clones in pre-infection memory, which suggested that cross-reactive memory had joined. The main location of contracting CD4+ clones was CM and EM, and that of contracting CD8+ clones was EMRA.

The CDR3 sequence is 15 residues long. CDR1 is SGHDT and CDR2 is YYEEEE in the germline V gene. The ends lost 0 bases at V and 6 bases at J; junction bases unmatched: 5. It was 5'RACE with constant-segment primers that produced the TCR alpha and TCR beta cDNA libraries, which carried sample barcodes and UMIs. TCRdb called the 5' RACE reads again in MiXCR, with one record for every CDR3 protein. The profile shows a few hundred thousand distinct CDR3 sequences, roughly 8% of them singletons. The sequenced sample consisted of PBMCs or a T cell subset sorted from them (not recorded which). This TCR came from a young man who had mild COVID-19 (a few samples of this study predate the infection). Cell type and time point are not known. The chain uses TRBV5-6 and TRBJ2-3; 9 bases are a match to TRBD1. CDR3 DNA: TGTGCCAGCAGCTTGGGGGGACAGGGCTTGGATACGCAGTATTTT. This encodes CASSLGGQGLDTQYF.